A selection of T cell receptor beta chains follows, all from one sample in a study of shared clonotypes between healthy human individuals. The protocol was immunoSEQ multiplex PCR, while the TCRdb copy is restricted to in-frame clones and leaves out a portion. In the table there are 2 million to 2.5 million clones, more than 90% of which are singletons. The specimen sequenced was naive CD4+ T cells sorted from blood. These receptors came from a man between 18 and 35 years old in good health. The CDR3 runs from the conserved cysteine through the conserved F or W. The order of the fields is CDR3 DNA, CDR3 protein, CDR3 length, D gene, clone size, J gene, V gene. D genes are given only for firm matches. The size of a clone is reported for some rows only, either as once, few or many, or as a class for expanded clones.

CDR3nt: TGTGCCAGCAGTTTATCGTCGACAGATACGCAGTATTTT
CDR3aa: CASSLSSTDTQYF
len: 13
d_gene: .
abundance: .
j_gene: TRBJ2-3
v_gene: TRBV28

CDR3nt: TGTGCCAGCACCCAAGGTCCATCGGGCGGCTACGAGCAGTACTTC
CDR3aa: CASTQGPSGGYEQYF
len: 15
d_gene: .
abundance: once
j_gene: TRBJ2-7
v_gene: TRBV5-6

CDR3nt: TGTGCCAGCAGTCCCCGAGGCCGGGGACTAGCGGGAGGGAGCTCCTACAATGAGCAGTTCTTC
CDR3aa: CASSPRGRGLAGGSSYNEQFF
len: 21
d_gene: TRBD2
abundance: .
j_gene: TRBJ2-1
v_gene: TRBV27

CDR3nt: TGTGCCAGTAGTATCTCTTCGGGGCTAGCGGGCTACAATGAGCAGTTCTTC
CDR3aa: CASSISSGLAGYNEQFF
len: 17
d_gene: TRBD2
abundance: .
j_gene: TRBJ2-1
v_gene: TRBV19

CDR3nt: TGTGCCAGCAGAGCTAGCGGGACTTTCGAGACCCAGTACTTC
CDR3aa: CASRASGTFETQYF
len: 14
d_gene: TRBD2
abundance: .
j_gene: TRBJ2-5
v_gene: TRBV6-5

CDR3nt: TGTGCCAGCAGCTTGGCCGGTCAGGGGGTGAACACTGAAGCTTTCTTT
CDR3aa: CASSLAGQGVNTEAFF
len: 16
d_gene: TRBD1
abundance: .
j_gene: TRBJ1-1
v_gene: TRBV5-4

CDR3nt: TGCGCCAGCAGCCCACAGGGGTCGGGCACTGAAGCTTTCTTT
CDR3aa: CASSPQGSGTEAFF
len: 14
d_gene: TRBD1
abundance: .
j_gene: TRBJ1-1
v_gene: TRBV10-1

CDR3nt: TGTGCCAGCAGTTTACGAGGACAGGGTATTAACTATGGCTACACCTTC
CDR3aa: CASSLRGQGINYGYTF
len: 16
d_gene: TRBD1
abundance: .
j_gene: TRBJ1-2
v_gene: TRBV27

CDR3nt: TGTGCCAGCAGTGAAGCGGGGGTGTGGAGTACCTCCTACGAGCAGTACTTC
CDR3aa: CASSEAGVWSTSYEQYF
len: 17
d_gene: .
abundance: .
j_gene: TRBJ2-7
v_gene: TRBV6-1

CDR3nt: TGTGCCAGCAGCTCTTGGACGAGAAACAATGAGCAGTTCTTC
CDR3aa: CASSSWTRNNEQFF
len: 14
d_gene: .
abundance: .
j_gene: TRBJ2-1
v_gene: TRBV11-2

CDR3nt: TGTGCCAGCAGCCGACAGGGGGGGTACATTCAGTACTTC
CDR3aa: CASSRQGGYIQYF
len: 13
d_gene: TRBD1
abundance: .
j_gene: TRBJ2-4
v_gene: TRBV6-5

CDR3nt: TGTGCCATCAGGAGTCCCGGAGACAATCAGCCCCAGCATTTT
CDR3aa: CAIRSPGDNQPQHF
len: 14
d_gene: .
abundance: .
j_gene: TRBJ1-5
v_gene: TRBV10-3

CDR3nt: TGTGCCAGCAGCAAAGACCCGAACTACTTAGGAAACACCATATATTTT
CDR3aa: CASSKDPNYLGNTIYF
len: 16
d_gene: .
abundance: .
j_gene: TRBJ1-3
v_gene: TRBV21-1

CDR3nt: TGTGCCAGCAGCTTAGGGGTTGGGAGGACAGACTACAATGAGCAGTTCTTC
CDR3aa: CASSLGVGRTDYNEQFF
len: 17
d_gene: .
abundance: .
j_gene: TRBJ2-1
v_gene: TRBV11-3

CDR3nt: TGTGCCAGCAGTGAAGATAGACTCAGGGATTCATATTTT
CDR3aa: CASSEDRLRDSYF
len: 13
d_gene: .
abundance: .
j_gene: TRBJ1-3
v_gene: TRBV2

CDR3nt: TGTGCCAGCAGTTCGATGGGGGGGAACCAAGAGACCCAGTACTTC
CDR3aa: CASSSMGGNQETQYF
len: 15
d_gene: TRBD2
abundance: .
j_gene: TRBJ2-5
v_gene: TRBV27

CDR3nt: TGTGCCTGGAGTGTACGGGTCCCTAGCAATCAGCCCCAGCATTTT
CDR3aa: CAWSVRVPSNQPQHF
len: 15
d_gene: .
abundance: once
j_gene: TRBJ1-5
v_gene: TRBV30

CDR3nt: TGTGCCAGCTCACCTCAGGGAGGCTACGAGCAGTACTTC
CDR3aa: CASSPQGGYEQYF
len: 13
d_gene: .
abundance: .
j_gene: TRBJ2-7
v_gene: TRBV18

CDR3nt: TGCGCCAGCTTAAATGGAGACAGGGACAATGAAAAACTGTTTTTT
CDR3aa: CASLNGDRDNEKLFF
len: 15
d_gene: TRBD1
abundance: .
j_gene: TRBJ1-4
v_gene: TRBV5-1

CDR3nt: TGTGCCAGCAGCTTAGGCACTAGCACAGATACGCAGTATTTT
CDR3aa: CASSLGTSTDTQYF
len: 14
d_gene: .
abundance: .
j_gene: TRBJ2-3
v_gene: TRBV7-2

CDR3nt: TGTGCCAGCAGTGTTGGCAGGGTAGGAGACTATGGCTACACCTTC
CDR3aa: CASSVGRVGDYGYTF
len: 15
d_gene: .
abundance: .
j_gene: TRBJ1-2
v_gene: TRBV6-1

CDR3nt: TGCACCAGCAGCCAAGACTGGACTAGCGGGGGCCCGACGAACACCGGGGAGCTGTTTTTT
CDR3aa: CTSSQDWTSGGPTNTGELFF
len: 20
d_gene: .
abundance: .
j_gene: TRBJ2-2
v_gene: TRBV1

CDR3nt: TGCGCCAGCAGCCAAGAAGCGGGAGGTCCTGGGGAGCAGTACTTC
CDR3aa: CASSQEAGGPGEQYF
len: 15
d_gene: TRBD2
abundance: .
j_gene: TRBJ2-7
v_gene: TRBV4-3

CDR3nt: TGTGCCATCAGCGCTCTACTAGCGGTGAGCACAGATACGCAGTATTTT
CDR3aa: CAISALLAVSTDTQYF
len: 16
d_gene: TRBD2
abundance: .
j_gene: TRBJ2-3
v_gene: TRBV10-3

CDR3nt: TGTGCCAGCAGTGACTCGAGGTCTGGAAACACCATATATTTT
CDR3aa: CASSDSRSGNTIYF
len: 14
d_gene: .
abundance: .
j_gene: TRBJ1-3
v_gene: TRBV6-4

CDR3nt: TGTGCCAGCAGCACAGAGAACACTGAAGCTTTCTTT
CDR3aa: CASSTENTEAFF
len: 12
d_gene: .
abundance: once
j_gene: TRBJ1-1
v_gene: TRBV28

CDR3nt: TGCGCCAGCAGTGAGTCGGGACAGGGTAATGAAAAACTGTTTTTT
CDR3aa: CASSESGQGNEKLFF
len: 15
d_gene: TRBD1
abundance: once
j_gene: TRBJ1-4
v_gene: TRBV10-2

CDR3nt: TGTGCCAGCTCACCCCTGACAGGATCCTACGAGCAGTACTTC
CDR3aa: CASSPLTGSYEQYF
len: 14
d_gene: .
abundance: .
j_gene: TRBJ2-7
v_gene: TRBV18

CDR3nt: TGTGCCAGCAGCTTATTTGGGGGGGGGAATTCACCCCTCCACTTT
CDR3aa: CASSLFGGGNSPLHF
len: 15
d_gene: .
abundance: .
j_gene: TRBJ1-6
v_gene: TRBV7-2

CDR3nt: TGTGCCAGCAGCAGGACAGGGCTAGAGCAGTACTTC
CDR3aa: CASSRTGLEQYF
len: 12
d_gene: TRBD1
abundance: .
j_gene: TRBJ2-7
v_gene: TRBV2